Listed here is a single T cell receptor (beta chain). Its antigen is as yet unknown. Drawing of peripheral blood yielded about 9.8 milliliters from each donor. The data derive from a study of blood T cells in healthy people across ages. Study-level findings and limits: Estimates of diversity drawn from one million T cells were considered underestimates.

Using a J-beta primer mix together with a sample-barcoded 5' primer, a second PCR was run for roughly 7 to 11 cycles. Every single cDNA molecule received a tag from a template-switch adaptor with 12 random nucleotides. TCRdb passed the 5' RACE reads through MiXCR, listing each CDR3 protein once. Of about 1,800,000 distinct CDR3 sequences listed, about 28% are singletons. The clonotype originates from a woman aged 30 to 39 in good health. Sequenced: blood.

CDR3 nucleotides: TGTGCCAGCAGTTTTTTCAGGGAGGAGACCCAGTACTTC. It encodes CASSFFREETQYF. The chain uses TRBV12-3 or TRBV12-4 and TRBJ2-5; D possibly matches TRBD1 or TRBD2 (5 bases each). V was pared by 3 bases and J by 5 bases, with 10 bases between. This CDR3 region has 13 residues.